One and the same sample provided the 22 T cell receptor beta chains below, sequenced in a study of shared clonotypes between healthy human individuals. Using immunoSEQ multiplex PCR, the repertoire was profiled, and TCRdb retains in-frame clones only, with some absent. The profile shows around 1.5 million clones, 95% to 99% of them singletons. The specimen sequenced was naive CD4+ T cells sorted from blood. Subset here: CD45RA+ positively selected. These receptors all stem from a man in his thirties or forties in good health.

This clone was seen only once. The chain couples TRBV5-1 to TRBJ2-6; TRBD1 matches 9 bases. Germline V gives CDR1 SGHRS, CDR2 YFSETQ. The CDR3 runs to 17 residues. The ends lost 2 bases at V and 4 bases at J; junction bases unmatched: 7. DNA of the CDR3: TGCGCCAGCAGCTTTCCCGGGACAGGGACCGGGGCCAACGTCCTGACTTTC. It codes for CASSFPGTGTGANVLTF. The full variable domain, in which reference TRBV5-1 and TRBJ2-6 provide the parts outside the CDR3, is KAGVTQTPRYLIKTRGQQVTLSCSPISGHRSVSWYQQTPGQGLQFLFEYFSETQRNKGNFPGRFSGRQFSNSRSEMNVSTLELGDSALYLCASSFPGTGTGANVLTFGAGSRLTVL.

The genes are TRBV21-1 and TRBJ2-7; no DNA check was done on the table's D call, TRBD2. TRBV21-1 is a recognized pseudogene. The CDR3 has 15 amino acids. CDR3 residues: CASSRRTSEFCEQYF. CDR3 DNA sequence: TGTGCCAGCAGCCGACGGACTAGCGAGTTCTGCGAGCAGTACTTC.

This rearrangement joins TRBV6-5 to TRBJ2-5; D might be TRBD2 (6 bases). CDR1 is MNHEY and CDR2 is SVGAGI in the germline V gene. The V gene lost 4 bases and the J gene lost 5 bases, with 17 bases spanning the gap. The CDR3 is 15 amino acids. In DNA, the CDR3 is TGTGCCAGCAGTTTCGGAGGGGCACCCGGGGAGACCCAGTACTTC. This sequence encodes CASSFGGAPGETQYF.

The V call is TRBV7-9, the J call TRBJ2-3; 8 nucleotides align to TRBD1. Germline CDR1 is SEHNR and CDR2 is FQNEAQ (reference sequence). The CDR3 runs to 16 residues. Trimming took 1 base from V and 0 from J; bases not matched to a gene: 3. CDR3 nucleotides: TGTGCCAGCAGCTTAGGGGACAGGCTTAGCACAGATACGCAGTATTTT. Protein sequence: CASSLGDRLSTDTQYF.

The V gene is TRBV28, the J gene TRBJ1-2; D is perhaps TRBD1 (5 bases). The CDR3 runs 13 residues. The germline V gene has CDR1 MDHEN and CDR2 SYDVKM. Trimming shortened V by 6 bases and J by 4 bases, and 12 bases separated the two germline ends. CDR3 sequence: CASRSLRAYGYTF. The DNA for the CDR3 is TGTGCCAGCAGGTCCCTCAGGGCCTATGGCTACACCTTC.

The rearrangement joins TRBV6-6 to TRBJ2-3, with TRBD2 matching over 9 bases. Germline CDR1 reads MNHNY; CDR2 reads SVGAGI (reference sequence). The CDR3 sequence is 16 residues long. V was pared by 6 bases and J by 0 bases, with 7 bases of the junction left unmatched. The CDR3 DNA reads as TGTGCCAGCAGCCACCCTAGCGGGGCTAGCACAGATACGCAGTATTTT. Translating gives CASSHPSGASTDTQYF.

V and J are TRBV7-2 and TRBJ2-2; TRBD1 matches at 7 bases. Germline assignment: CDR1 SGHTA and CDR2 FQGNSA. The CDR3 runs to 17 residues. Trimming took 5 bases from V and 5 from J; bases not matched to a gene: 14. The CDR3 DNA reads TGTGCCAGCAGCGCTAGGACAGGCGCTATGGGGACCGGGGAGCTGTTTTTT. Amino acid sequence: CASSARTGAMGTGELFF.

V usage is TRBV11-2 and J usage is TRBJ2-1; possible D gene TRBD2, 7 bases. Germline CDR1 reads SGHAT; CDR2 reads FQNNGV. CDR3 length equals 15 residues. V was trimmed by 5 bases and J by 7 bases, leaving 18 bases between them. The CDR3 nucleotides are TGTGCCAGCAGCGCCTCGTCGCGGGGGCCAAATGAGCAGTTCTTC. This sequence encodes CASSASSRGPNEQFF.

The chain links TRBV5-6 to TRBJ2-3; possibly TRBD2 for D (5 bases). Germline V gives CDR1 SGHDT, CDR2 YYEEEE. This CDR3 spans 13 amino acids. The V end lost 4 bases, the J end lost 3 bases, and 9 bases lay between the germline ends. The CDR3 DNA reads as TGTGCCAGCAGCCTGATAGCGACAGATACGCAGTATTTT. Its protein is CASSLIATDTQYF.

For this clone: Other nucleotide sequences in the sample specify the same CDR3. J is TRBJ1-5 and V is TRBV2; D not certain. V was pared by 9 bases and J by 0 bases, with 9 bases between. CDR3 length equals 13 residues. Germline V gene sequence: CDR1 SNHLY, CDR2 FYNNEI. As DNA, the CDR3 is TGTGCCAGTAGCCGGGATAGCAATCAGCCCCAGCATTTT. Its protein product is CASSRDSNQPQHF.

The chain recombines TRBV18 with TRBJ2-3; 7 bases match TRBD1. Germline values: CDR1 KGHSH, CDR2 LQKENI. The CDR3 runs to 16 residues. Trimming took 4 bases from V and 2 from J; bases not matched to a gene: 9. The chain's CDR3 is CASSQAGTAVTDTQYF. CDR3 nucleotides: TGTGCCAGCTCACAAGCCGGGACAGCAGTCACAGATACGCAGTATTTT.

The CDR3 is CASSPPILNEQFF. The DNA of the CDR3 is TGTGCCAGCAGCCCCCCTATACTCAATGAGCAGTTCTTC. The genes are TRBV16 and TRBJ2-1, with unresolved D. The CDR3 runs 13 residues. V shed 4 bases and J shed 6 bases, with 10 bases lying between them. Germline V gene data show CDR1 as KGHSY and CDR2 as FQNENV. Combining the CDR3 with reference TRBV16 and TRBJ2-1 gives the whole variable domain GEEVAQTPKHLVRGEGQKAKLYCAPIKGHSYVFWYQQVLKNEFKFLISFQNENVFDETGMPKERFSAKCLPNSPCSLEIQATKLEDSAVYFCASSPPILNEQFFGPGTRLTVL.

This clone was recorded once. The V gene is TRBV5-1, the J gene TRBJ2-3; TRBD2 matches 8 bases. The CDR3 consists of 14 residues. Germline V gives CDR1 SGHRS, CDR2 YFSETQ. V was clipped by 7 bases and J by 0 bases; unmatched bases: 4. The CDR3 sequence is CASATSASTDTQYF. CDR3 in DNA: TGCGCCAGCGCGACTAGCGCAAGCACAGATACGCAGTATTTT.

The chain links TRBV6-1 to TRBJ1-4; D not certain. The CDR3 has 14 amino acids. The germline CDR1 and CDR2 sequences are MNHNS and SASEGT. The V end lost 6 bases, the J end lost 2 bases, and 10 bases lay between the germline ends. CDR3 in DNA: TGTGCCAGCAGCTATGGCAGTACTAATGAAAAACTGTTTTTT. As protein: CASSYGSTNEKLFF.

V usage is TRBV7-9 and J usage is TRBJ2-3; TRBD2 matches at 10 bases. The CDR3 contains 17 residues. The germline V gene encodes CDR1 SEHNR and CDR2 FQNEAQ (reference sequence). V lost 5 bases to trimming and J lost 3 bases; unmatched junction nucleotides: 11. DNA for the CDR3: TGTGCCAGCAGCGAACCATCTAGCGGGAGAACGACAGATACGCAGTATTTT. Amino acid sequence: CASSEPSSGRTTDTQYF.

The chain employs TRBV5-4 and TRBJ2-7; D is uncertain. This CDR3 is 14 amino acids long. The germline CDR1 and CDR2 sequences are SGHNT and YYREEE (reference sequence). The V end was cut by 0 bases, the J end by 2 bases, with 9 bases between. CDR3 sequence (DNA): TGTGCCAGCAGCTTGGGGGCGCTTCCCTACGAGCAGTACTTC. Translation gives CASSLGALPYEQYF.

The genes are TRBV28 and TRBJ2-1; D remains ambiguous. This CDR3 is 11 amino acids long. The germline CDR1 and CDR2 sequences are MDHEN and SYDVKM. The CDR3 nucleotides read TGTGCGAGTGGATCCTACAATGAGCAGTTCTTC. Protein: CASGSYNEQFF.

V usage is TRBV5-1 and J usage is TRBJ1-1; no definite D call. Trimming removed 7 bases at V and 2 bases at J, with 15 bases between. The CDR3 runs to 14 residues. CDR1 and CDR2 (germline): SGHRS, YFSETQ. The CDR3 DNA is TGCGCCAGCTATTCTACTACGGGTAACACTGAAGCTTTCTTT. This gives the protein CASYSTTGNTEAFF.

In this sample, this clone turned up once. The chain has TRBV29-1 and TRBJ1-5, with TRBD1 as a possible D gene (5 bases). This CDR3 is 13 amino acids long. The germline CDR1 and CDR2 sequences are SQVTM and ANQGSEA. V shed 4 bases and J shed 6 bases, with 13 bases lying between them. CDR3 residues: CSVAAGSGQPQHF. The CDR3 region has the DNA TGCAGCGTTGCGGCAGGGAGTGGTCAGCCCCAGCATTTT.

This clone has only one observation. This sequence joins TRBV5-1 and TRBJ2-3; 15 bases match TRBD2. The germline V gene has CDR1 SGHRS and CDR2 YFSETQ. Unmatched junction bases numbered 10, after V lost 4 bases and J lost 4 bases. This CDR3 region has 18 residues. This CDR3 reads CASSGLAGGPSQSDTQYF. The CDR3 coding sequence is TGCGCCAGCAGCGGACTAGCGGGAGGGCCTAGTCAGTCAGATACGCAGTATTTT.

J is TRBJ1-4 and V is TRBV10-1; D unresolved. Germline CDR1 WNHNN, CDR2 SYGVQD (reference sequence). CDR3 length equals 16 residues. V was cut by 0 bases and J by 1 base, with 9 bases left in between. CDR3 protein: CASSESGSETNEKLFF. The CDR3 DNA sequence: TGCGCCAGCAGTGAGTCGGGGTCAGAAACTAATGAAAAACTGTTTTTT.

The J gene is TRBJ1-4, the V gene TRBV6-5; D gene unclear. CDR1 and CDR2 (germline): MNHEY, SVGAGI. Trimming cost V 2 bases and J 4 bases, with 11 bases left between them. The CDR3 totals 15 residues. The CDR3 region is CASSYNLDDNEKLFF. Here the CDR3 DNA reads TGTGCCAGCAGTTACAATTTAGACGATAATGAAAAACTGTTTTTT.